This T cell receptor beta chain emerged from a study of T cell repertoires in cytomegalovirus infection. Study at large: Based on public TCR beta signatures, there were indications of CMV infection and of a matching HLA type.

CDR1 is MDHEN and CDR2 is SYDVKM in the germline V gene. V shed 3 bases and J shed 7 bases, with 13 bases lying between them. The CDR3 is 15 residues long. One entry per CDR3 protein results from TCRdb running MiXCR on the reads. The sample lists about half a million distinct CDR3 sequences, around 35% occurring once. Study findings and constraints: The ex vivo response was dominated by HLA-C-restricted CMV-specific TCR beta clonotypes.

This clonotype was recorded a few times. The target antigen is unknown. The source of this sequence is a human donor in good health (CMV status not recorded). Some clones in this sample may be carry-over from other donors' samples. J is TRBJ1-6 and V is TRBV28; D unclear. Sequences were derived from cultured PBMCs, sampled from culture after CMV antigen stimulation. The CDR3: CASSFLDSSNSPLHF. The CDR3 DNA reads TGTGCCAGCAGTTTTCTTGACTCGTCGAATTCACCCCTCCACTTT.